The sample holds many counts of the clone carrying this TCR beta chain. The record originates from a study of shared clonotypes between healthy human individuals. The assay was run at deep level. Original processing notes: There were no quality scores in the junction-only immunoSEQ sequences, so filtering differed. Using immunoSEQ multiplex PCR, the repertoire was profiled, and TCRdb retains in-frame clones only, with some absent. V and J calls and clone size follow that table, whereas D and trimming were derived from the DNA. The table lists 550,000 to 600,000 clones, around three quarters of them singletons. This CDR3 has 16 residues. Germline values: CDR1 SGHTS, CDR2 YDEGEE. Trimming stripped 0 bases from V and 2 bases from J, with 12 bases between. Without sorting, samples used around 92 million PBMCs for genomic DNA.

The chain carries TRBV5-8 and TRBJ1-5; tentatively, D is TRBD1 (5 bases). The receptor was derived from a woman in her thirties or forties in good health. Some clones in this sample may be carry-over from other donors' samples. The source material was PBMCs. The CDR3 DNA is TGTGCCAGCAGCTTGGACACGGGGGTGCGCAATCAGCCCCAGCATTTT. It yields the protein CASSLDTGVRNQPQHF.